These 27 T cell receptor beta chains originate from one sample sequenced in a study of OX40 agonist ivuxolimab in advanced cancers. Clones were read by immunoSEQ multiplex PCR, and TCRdb kept only the in-frame ones, dropping some. This table has tens of thousands of clones, under 85% appearing once. Sample: CD4+ or CD8+ T cells sorted from blood, taken in a trial of the OX40 agonist ivuxolimab. Receptor source: an adult with an advanced solid tumor such as melanoma, head and neck, liver or kidney cancer.

This sequence joins TRBV30 and TRBJ1-5; the D is unclear. The CDR3 consists of 14 residues. Germline CDR1 and CDR2: GTSNPN and SVGIG (reference sequence). Trimming removed 5 bases from V and 6 bases from J, with 17 bases in between. The CDR3 loop is CAWAGKRTGQPQHF. DNA of the CDR3: TGTGCCTGGGCCGGAAAACGGACGGGTCAGCCCCAGCATTTT.

The chain combines TRBV5-4 with TRBJ2-3; 9 nucleotides agree with TRBD2. The CDR3 consists of 19 residues. Trimming cost V 0 bases and J 2 bases; bases outside gene matches: 13. In germline, CDR1 is SGHNT, CDR2 YYREEE (reference sequence). CDR3 nucleotide sequence: TGTGCCAGCAGCTTGGAACGGGTTGGAGCGGGGGGTCTCACAGATACGCAGTATTTT. It translates to CASSLERVGAGGLTDTQYF.

About this clone itself: Germline and junction disagree at one end, which may indicate a read error. V usage is TRBV9 and J usage is TRBJ2-7; 7 bases align to TRBD2. Germline V gene sequence: CDR1 SGDLS, CDR2 YYNGEE. The CDR3 length is 14 residues. The CDR3 loop is CASSPASGLRERYF. The CDR3 coding sequence is TGTGCCAGCAGCCCCGCTAGCGGCCTTCGGGAGCGGTACTTC.

The genes are TRBV20-1 and TRBJ1-1; no clear D. In germline, CDR1 is DFQATT, CDR2 SNEGSKA (reference sequence). This CDR3 has 11 residues. Trimming stripped 7 bases from V and 6 bases from J, with 12 bases between. The CDR3 protein is CSVKRQSEAFF. DNA for the CDR3: TGCAGTGTAAAGAGGCAGTCTGAAGCTTTCTTT.

This clone showed up just once. The chain combines TRBV19 with TRBJ1-2, with 11 bases lining up with TRBD1. The J segment lost 5 bases and the V segment lost 3 bases, leaving 11 bases of the junction unmatched. The germline CDR1 and CDR2 sequences are LNHDA and SQIVND (reference sequence). The CDR3 is 17 residues long. This CDR3 is CASSMPGQGVEKYGYTF. DNA of the CDR3: TGTGCCAGTAGTATGCCGGGACAGGGGGTAGAGAAGTATGGCTACACCTTC.

This clone was counted once. Here the CDR3 DNA reads TGTGCCAGCAGCTTAACCGCAGGGAGTACTGAAGCTTTCTTT. Protein product: CASSLTAGSTEAFF. The chain combines TRBV7-2 with TRBJ1-1; tentative D call: TRBD1 (5 bases). The CDR3 totals 14 residues. Germline V gene sequence: CDR1 SGHTA, CDR2 FQGNSA. The V gene lost 2 bases and the J gene lost 5 bases, with 12 bases spanning the gap.

This chain connects TRBV28 to TRBJ2-1; D remains ambiguous. The CDR3 consists of 12 residues. Germline CDR1 and CDR2: MDHEN and SYDVKM. V lost 5 bases and J 7 bases, leaving 9 bases between the germline ends. As DNA, the CDR3 is TGTGCCAGCAGTCCGGAGACTAATGAGCAGTTCTTC. Translated: CASSPETNEQFF.

The chain links TRBV10-3 to TRBJ1-5; no clear D gene. V was shortened by 10 bases and J by 0 bases, with 22 bases between the two germline ends. This CDR3 contains 17 residues. The V gene's germline CDR1 is ENHRY and CDR2 SYGVKD. The CDR3 is CASNVSRLQYSNQPQHF. CDR3 coding DNA: TGTGCCAGCAATGTCAGCAGGCTCCAGTATAGCAATCAGCCCCAGCATTTT.

The V call is TRBV2, the J call TRBJ1-2; D possibly corresponds to TRBD1 (6 bases). The germline V and J ends were trimmed by 7 bases and 8 bases, with 20 bases remaining between them. Germline V gene sequence: CDR1 SNHLY, CDR2 FYNNEI. The CDR3 extends over 14 amino acids. CDR3 bases: TGTGCCAGCACCCACAAGGGGGGGACTCAAGGCTACACCTTC. As protein: CASTHKGGTQGYTF.

The rearrangement links TRBV5-8 to TRBJ2-5; 8 bases line up with TRBD1. J lost 2 bases, V lost 3 bases, and 9 bases had no gene match. The V gene's germline CDR1 is SGHTS and CDR2 YDEGEE. The CDR3 has 16 residues. The CDR3: CASSSGTGNFQETQYF. The CDR3 nucleotides read TGTGCCAGCAGCTCTGGGACAGGCAATTTTCAAGAGACCCAGTACTTC.

J is TRBJ1-2 and V is TRBV5-1; D is undetermined. The CDR3 sequence is 13 residues long. V dropped 4 bases and J dropped 6 bases, with 13 bases sitting between them. Germline V CDR1 and CDR2: SGHRS, YFSETQ. The CDR3 sequence: CASSMDFADGYTF. The CDR3 DNA reads TGCGCCAGCAGCATGGACTTCGCCGATGGCTACACCTTC. Drawing the rest from reference TRBV5-1 and TRBJ1-2, the complete variable domain is KAGVTQTPRYLIKTRGQQVTLSCSPISGHRSVSWYQQTPGQGLQFLFEYFSETQRNKGNFPGRFSGRQFSNSRSEMNVSTLELGDSALYLCASSMDFADGYTFGSGTRLTVV.

In this sample, this clone turned up a few times. The chain recombines TRBV5-6 with TRBJ1-2; TRBD1 agrees at 7 bases. Germline V gene lookup returns CDR1 SGHDT and CDR2 YYEEEE. CDR3 length equals 15 residues. The J segment lost 4 bases and the V segment lost 4 bases, leaving 10 bases of the junction unmatched. The CDR3 region is CASSPDRRSSYGYTF. Here the CDR3 DNA reads TGTGCCAGCAGCCCGGACAGGCGAAGTTCCTATGGCTACACCTTC.

The chain links TRBV5-3 to TRBJ2-7; D is unresolved. TRBV5-3 is marked as an open reading frame, function uncertain. The CDR3 is made up of 14 amino acids. The V gene lost 4 bases and the J gene lost 3 bases, with 14 bases spanning the gap. The CDR3 bases are TGTGCCAGAAGCCCCTTGGGCGCAGACTACGAGCAGTACTTC. The encoded protein is CARSPLGADYEQYF.

This chain joins TRBV15 and TRBJ2-2, with no clear D. Germline-derived CDR1 and CDR2 are LNHNV and YYDKDF (reference sequence). V lost 1 base to trimming and J lost 7 bases, with 16 bases between them. The length of the CDR3 is 16 residues. The chain's CDR3 is CATSRGVGRGGGELFF. In nucleotides, the CDR3 is TGTGCCACCAGCAGAGGAGTGGGCAGAGGCGGCGGGGAGCTGTTTTTT.

The count of this clone is one. CDR3 nucleotide sequence: TGTGCCAGCAGCTTTGGTAGGGATGAGCAGTTCTTC. This encodes CASSFGRDEQFF. The gene calls are TRBV11-3 and TRBJ2-1; D remains ambiguous. Germline lookup yields CDR1 SGHNT and CDR2 YENEEA. This CDR3 contains 12 residues. With 3 bases removed from V and 8 bases from J, the gap between germline ends came to 8 bases.

This clone was recorded only once. The chain employs TRBV5-6 and TRBJ2-7; 8 nucleotides agree with TRBD2. This CDR3 region has 15 residues. The germline CDR1 and CDR2 sequences are SGHDT and YYEEEE. After removal of 1 base from V and 3 bases from J, the junction contained 6 bases not matched to a gene. The CDR3 here is CASSLKYGGDYEQYV. CDR3 bases: TGTGCCAGCAGCTTGAAATACGGGGGGGACTACGAGCAGTACGTC.

The chain links TRBV27 to TRBJ2-7, with D uncertain. V gave up 3 bases and J gave up 0 bases, with 9 bases separating them. Germline-derived CDR1 and CDR2 are MNHEY and SMNVEV (reference sequence). CDR3 size: 14 residues. CDR3 in amino acids: CASSFRQTSYEQYF. The CDR3, as DNA: TGTGCCAGCAGTTTCCGGCAGACCTCCTACGAGCAGTACTTC.

This clone was found a few times. This rearrangement joins TRBV21-1 to TRBJ1-6. TRBV21-1 is a pseudogene. The CDR3 length is 16 residues. In nucleotides, the CDR3 is TGTGCCAGCAGCAAACAAGAACGAAGGGATAATTCACCCCTCCACTTT. It yields the protein CASSKQERRDNSPLHF.

V and J are TRBV7-2 and TRBJ2-1; D is possibly TRBD2 (5 bases). The germline CDR1 and CDR2 sequences are SGHTA and FQGNSA. The ends were cut back, 7 bases at V and 9 bases at J, with 10 bases in the middle. The CDR3 sequence is 11 residues long. Written as DNA, the CDR3 is TGTGCCAGCATGAAGGAGGTTGAGCAGTTCTTC. As protein: CASMKEVEQFF.

The chain combines TRBV6-5 with TRBJ2-7; 8 bases line up with TRBD1. The CDR3 has 14 residues. The trim removed 7 bases at V and 6 bases at J, leaving 11 bases unmatched. Germline values: CDR1 MNHEY, CDR2 SVGAGI. This CDR3 reads CASTPTTGAREQYF. DNA of the CDR3: TGTGCCAGCACTCCTACGACAGGGGCGCGCGAGCAGTACTTC.

V gene TRBV29-1 combines with J gene TRBJ2-1, with 7 nucleotides matching TRBD2. CDR1 and CDR2 (germline): SQVTM, ANQGSEA. V was pared by 7 bases and J by 6 bases, with 9 bases of the junction left unmatched. This CDR3 has 13 amino acids. The CDR3 DNA follows: TGCAGCGCGCAGCCCACTAGCGCCAATGAGCAGTTCTTC. As protein: CSAQPTSANEQFF.

The J gene is TRBJ2-3, the V gene TRBV15; 8 positions match TRBD2. V lost 0 bases, J lost 1 base, and 6 bases stayed unmatched. The CDR3 runs to 17 residues. Germline CDR1 reads LNHNV; CDR2 reads YYDKDF (reference sequence). The CDR3 DNA reads as TGTGCCACCAGCAGAGATTTAACGGGAGGGGGCACAGATACGCAGTATTTT. Residues: CATSRDLTGGGTDTQYF.

The rearrangement joins TRBV5-1 to TRBJ1-1; D not resolved. V was cut by 0 bases and J by 2 bases, with 5 bases left in between. The germline V gene encodes CDR1 SGHRS and CDR2 YFSETQ. CDR3 length: 13 amino acids. CDR3 DNA: TGCGCCAGCAGCTTGGTTTCTAACACTGAAGCTTTCTTT. It codes for CASSLVSNTEAFF.

This sequence joins TRBV6-1 and TRBJ1-2; TRBD1 agrees at 8 bases. Germline values: CDR1 MNHNS, CDR2 SASEGT. J gave up 8 bases and V 2 bases, and 7 bases lay outside the gene matches. The CDR3 loop spans 14 amino acids. The CDR3 region is CASSEHQGAGGYTF. In DNA, the CDR3 is TGTGCCAGCAGTGAACATCAGGGGGCGGGAGGCTACACCTTC.

The rearrangement uses TRBV30 and TRBJ2-5; no definite D call. The V and J ends lost 0 bases and 4 bases respectively, with 9 bases between them. The CDR3 totals 13 residues. CDR1 and CDR2 (germline): GTSNPN, SVGIG (reference sequence). CDR3 sequence (DNA): TGTGCCTGGAGTGTAGGTAGAAGAGAGACCCAGTACTTC. Protein product: CAWSVGRRETQYF.

The chain has TRBV13 and TRBJ1-2; a weak D match, TRBD1 (5 bases). V gave up 4 bases and J gave up 7 bases, with 19 bases separating them. Germline V gene data show CDR1 as PRHDT and CDR2 as FYEKMQ (reference sequence). The CDR3 runs to 15 residues. The CDR3 loop reads CASSSITGQSGGYTF. Written as DNA, the CDR3 is TGTGCCAGCAGCTCCATAACGGGGCAAAGCGGTGGCTACACCTTC.

The chain has TRBV6-5 and TRBJ2-1; 7 nucleotides align to TRBD1. The CDR3 spans 14 residues. Germline values: CDR1 MNHEY, CDR2 SVGAGI. J lost 4 bases, V lost 6 bases, and 6 bases had no gene match. The CDR3 here is CASRPGTDYNEQFF. CDR3 nucleotide sequence: TGTGCCAGCAGGCCCGGGACAGATTACAATGAGCAGTTCTTC.